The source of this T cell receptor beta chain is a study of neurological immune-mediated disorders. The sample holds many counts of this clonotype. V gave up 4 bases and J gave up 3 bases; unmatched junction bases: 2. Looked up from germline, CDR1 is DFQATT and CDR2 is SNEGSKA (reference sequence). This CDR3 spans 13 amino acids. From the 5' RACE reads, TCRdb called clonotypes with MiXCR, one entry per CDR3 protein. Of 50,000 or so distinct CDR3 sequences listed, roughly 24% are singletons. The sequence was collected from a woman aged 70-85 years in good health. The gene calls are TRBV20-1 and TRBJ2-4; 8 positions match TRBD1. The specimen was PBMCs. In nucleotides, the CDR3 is TGCAGTGCTATTGGACAGGGCAAAAACATTCAGTACTTC. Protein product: CSAIGQGKNIQYF.